A single sample gave rise to the 4 T cell receptor beta chains below, sequenced in a study of shared clonotypes between healthy human individuals. Some clones are missing from TCRdb's copy, which holds only in-frame ones; the method was immunoSEQ multiplex PCR. The sample gives about 320,000 clones, 80% to 90% of which show up once; roughly 17% is in the top ten. The material sequenced was memory CD8+ T cells sorted from blood. The sample's subset: CD45RO+ cells pooled with CCR7-negative TemRA cells. The receptors were sampled from a man in his late teens or twenties in good health.

J is TRBJ1-1 and V is TRBV10-2; no definite D call. V dropped 8 bases and J dropped 0 bases, with 4 bases sitting between them. Germline CDR1 reads WSHSY; CDR2 reads SAAADI. The CDR3 spans 11 residues. CDR3 in DNA: TGCGCCAGCCAAATGAACACTGAAGCTTTCTTT. As protein: CASQMNTEAFF.

This chain connects TRBV15 to TRBJ2-1; D is ambiguous. V lost 5 bases and J lost 5, with 7 bases in between. This CDR3 comprises 12 residues. CDR1 and CDR2 (germline): LNHNV, YYDKDF (reference sequence). This CDR3 is CATSRPDNEQFF. The CDR3, as DNA: TGTGCCACCAGCCGCCCTGACAATGAGCAGTTCTTC. Using reference TRBV15 and TRBJ2-1 for the parts outside the CDR3, the full variable domain is DAMVIQNPRYQVTQFGKPVTLSCSQTLNHNVMYWYQQKSSQAPKLLFHYYDKDFNNEADTPDNFQSRRPNTSFCFLDIRSPGLGDTAMYLCATSRPDNEQFFGPGTRLTVL.

The V gene is TRBV25-1, the J gene TRBJ2-1; 10 nucleotides line up with TRBD1. Germline V gives CDR1 MGHDK, CDR2 SYGVNS. V shed 2 bases and J 9 bases; nucleotides not matched to a gene: 7. This CDR3 has 15 residues. This CDR3 reads CASSEGTGDPGEQFF. The CDR3 DNA sequence: TGTGCCAGCAGTGAAGGGACAGGGGACCCTGGTGAGCAGTTCTTC.

CDR3 residues: CASSPTDSYEQYF. The CDR3 DNA reads TGTGCCAGCAGCCCTACGGACTCCTACGAGCAGTACTTC. The chain employs TRBV4-2 and TRBJ2-7; unclear D gene. CDR1 LGHNA and CDR2 YNFKEQ come from the germline V gene. The CDR3 totals 13 residues. V was pared by 4 bases and J by 0 bases, with 7 bases between.